This TCR beta chain was captured by sequencing in a study of OX40 agonist ivuxolimab in advanced cancers. About the study as a whole: Ivuxolimab, which targeted the costimulatory receptor OX40 (CD134), was an agonistic, fully human IgG2 monoclonal antibody. The paper covers the monotherapy dose-escalation part of the phase I ivuxolimab trial, which included N ≈ 52 patients. Among the approximately 50 dose-escalation patients, about 19 had hepatocellular carcinoma, approximately 15 melanoma, 9 renal cell carcinoma and 9 head and neck cancer. Three dose-escalation patients achieved partial responses, one with hepatocellular carcinoma and two with cutaneous melanoma. Prior anti-PD-1, anti-PD-L1 or anti-CTLA-4 therapy was permitted, and checkpoint inhibitors had been received by less than 45% of dose-escalation patients. In the dose-escalation cohort, more than 75% of patients were male, and the mean age was approximately 64 years, with a range of roughly 20 to 80. The point of sequencing TCRbeta in the periphery was to test whether ivuxolimab changed TCR sequence diversity and drove clonal T-cell expansion. Intravenous ivuxolimab was administered to patients every 2 weeks at six dose levels: 0.01, 0.1, 0.3, 1.5, 3 and 10 mg/kg. Study-wide findings and limitations: At doses from 0.1 to 3.0 mg/kg, clonal expansion was seen in both CD4+ and CD8+ blood T cells between baseline and week 6. In the 0.1-3.0 mg/kg groups, partial responders had among the lowest normalized peripheral clonal expansion, particularly in CD8+ T cells. Low levels of normalized T-cell clonal expansion were also shown by some nonresponding patients. After ivuxolimab, expanded clones were on average more numerous among CD8+ T cells than among CD4+ T cells. The antigen specificity of the clonally expanded peripheral T cells was not determined.

Patients with autoimmune disease history or receiving systemic immunosuppression were excluded from the trial. Peripheral blood for TCR sequencing was collected from all dose cohorts at baseline, on cycle 4 day 1, and on cycle 7 day 1. Samples were obtained from an open-label, multicenter, first-in-human phase I dose-escalation trial of ivuxolimab. The trial enrolled adults with locally advanced or metastatic head and neck squamous cell, hepatocellular, melanoma or renal cell carcinoma. Before TCR sequencing, CD4+ T cells and CD8+ T cells from peripheral blood were sorted into separate populations. Trimming takes 4 bases off V and 7 bases off J; junction bases not matched to a gene: 10. The CDR3 runs 15 amino acids, cysteine and phenylalanine included. The DNA shown is the 45-base CDR3, in frame from base 1. CDR1 is given as MNHEY and CDR2 as SMNVEV, both from the germline V gene (reference sequence).

To sequence the TCRbeta CDR3 region, genomic DNA was isolated from the sorted cells. TCRbeta CDR3 regions were sequenced using the immunoSEQ Assay. TCRdb holds this immuneACCESS table with in-frame rearrangements only. Some clones are missing; in checked studies, unresolved V genes explain under half, and the rest has no known cause. The sample profile shows 55,000 to 80,000 clones; 70% to 90% of them were found once. Approximately 2.8% of the sample is taken by the ten largest. Comments on this clone: It lacks a known antigen. Base qualities are not at hand, and no much larger clone is one base apart.

The TCR sequence derives from an adult with an advanced solid tumor such as melanoma, head and neck, liver or kidney cancer. The chain links TRBV27 with TRBJ1-2; 9 bases in the middle match TRBD1. Here the sequenced sample was CD4+ or CD8+ T cells sorted from blood, taken in a trial of the OX40 agonist ivuxolimab. The CDR3 has the sequence CASSSERQGVSGYTF. DNA sequence: TGTGCCAGCAGTTCCGAACGACAGGGGGTCTCTGGCTACACCTTC.